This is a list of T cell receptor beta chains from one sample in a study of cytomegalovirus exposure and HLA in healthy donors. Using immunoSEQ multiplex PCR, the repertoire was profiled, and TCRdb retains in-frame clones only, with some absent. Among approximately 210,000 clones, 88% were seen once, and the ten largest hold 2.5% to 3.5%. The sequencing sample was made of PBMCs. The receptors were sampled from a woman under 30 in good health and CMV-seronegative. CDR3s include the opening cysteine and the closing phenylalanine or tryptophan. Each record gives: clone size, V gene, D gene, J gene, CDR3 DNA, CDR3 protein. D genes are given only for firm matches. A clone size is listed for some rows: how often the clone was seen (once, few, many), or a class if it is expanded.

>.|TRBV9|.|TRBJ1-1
TGTGCCAGCAGCATTTCCGGAGCTTCGAACACTGAAGCTTTCTTT
CASSISGASNTEAFF
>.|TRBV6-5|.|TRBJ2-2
TGTGCCAGCAGTTACAGCCCTACCGGGGAGCTGTTTTTT
CASSYSPTGELFF
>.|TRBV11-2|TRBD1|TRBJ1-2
TGTGCCAGCAGCTTAGGCAGAGGGGGCGATGGCTATGGCTACACCTTC
CASSLGRGGDGYGYTF
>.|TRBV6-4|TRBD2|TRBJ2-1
TGTGCCAGCAGTGACTCTAGCGGGAGAAAAGAGCAGTTCTTC
CASSDSSGRKEQFF
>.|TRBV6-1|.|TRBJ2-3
TGTGCCAACGGGGCAGATACGCAGTATTTT
CANGADTQYF
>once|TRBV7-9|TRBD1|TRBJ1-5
TGTGCCAGCAGCCTCAGTAGTTGGGACAGGGAAAATCAGCCCCAGCATTTT
CASSLSSWDRENQPQHF
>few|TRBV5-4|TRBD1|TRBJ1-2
TGTGCCAGCAGCTCTGACAGGGGCTCCTATGGCTACACCTTC
CASSSDRGSYGYTF
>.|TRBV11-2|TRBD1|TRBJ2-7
TGTGCCAGCAGCCTGGGACAGAGCTCCTACGAGCAGTACTTC
CASSLGQSSYEQYF
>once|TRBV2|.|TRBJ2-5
TGTGCCAGCAGTGCTTACCTAGGTAGGGAGGAGACCCAGTACTTC
CASSAYLGREETQYF
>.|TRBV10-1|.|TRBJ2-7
TGCGCCAGCAGTGTTGGGGCGACCTACGAGCAGTACTTC
CASSVGATYEQYF
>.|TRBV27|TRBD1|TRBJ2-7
TGTGCCAGCAGAAGGGACAGTTACTACGAGCAGTACTTC
CASRRDSYYEQYF
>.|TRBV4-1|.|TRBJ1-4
TGCGCCAGCAGCCAAGATGGGGGGGAACGAGATGAAAAACTGTTTTTT
CASSQDGGERDEKLFF
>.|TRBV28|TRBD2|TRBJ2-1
TGTGCCACTATTAGGACTAGCGGGAGTCGTAAGTTCTTC
CATIRTSGSRKFF
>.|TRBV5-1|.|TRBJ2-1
TGCGCCAGCAGCTTGGCTGTTAATAGCCCTTACAATGAGCAGTTCTTC
CASSLAVNSPYNEQFF
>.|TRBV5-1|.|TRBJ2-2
TGCGCCAGCAGCTTGGGGACAGATAACACCGGGGAGCTGTTTTTT
CASSLGTDNTGELFF
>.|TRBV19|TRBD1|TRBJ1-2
TGTGCCACCGAACCTGGGGGACAGCGCTATGGCTACACCTTC
CATEPGGQRYGYTF
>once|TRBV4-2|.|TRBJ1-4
TGTGCCAGCAGCCAAGTGGGGCCGAGAGCGAATGAAAAACTGTTTTTT
CASSQVGPRANEKLFF
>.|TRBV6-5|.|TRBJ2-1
TGTGCCTCCAGGGGCGACAACAATGAGCAGTTCTTC
CASRGDNNEQFF
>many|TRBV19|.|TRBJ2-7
TGTGCCAGTAGTATTCGAGGGAGTGGCTCCGAGCAGTACTTC
CASSIRGSGSEQYF
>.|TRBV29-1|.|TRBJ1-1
TGCAGCGTCGACCGAGGGGGTCAGGGAACTGAAGCTTTCTTT
CSVDRGGQGTEAFF
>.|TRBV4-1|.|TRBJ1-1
TGCGCCAGCAGCCAAGTCGCAGGGGCTGACACTGAAGCTTTCTTT
CASSQVAGADTEAFF
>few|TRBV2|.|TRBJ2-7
TGTGCCAGCACGAGGGCGGGAAGGGGAGGCGAGCAGTACTTC
CASTRAGRGGEQYF
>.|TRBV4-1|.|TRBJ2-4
TGCGCCAGCAGCCAAGAATCTGCCAAAAACATTCAGTACTTC
CASSQESAKNIQYF
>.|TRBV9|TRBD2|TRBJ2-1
TGTGCCAGCAGCGTAGCTAGCGGAACCTCCTACAATGAGCAGTTCTTC
CASSVASGTSYNEQFF
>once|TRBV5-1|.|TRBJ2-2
TGCGCCAGCAGCTTGGTCCCTCCAGGGGACACCGGGGAGCTGTTTTTT
CASSLVPPGDTGELFF
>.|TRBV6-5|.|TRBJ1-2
TGTGCCAGCAGTTACTCGCGGGGGCGTTATGGCTACACCTTC
CASSYSRGRYGYTF
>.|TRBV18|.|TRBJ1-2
TGTGCCAGCTCAGTGGACAGCCCTCCCGCGACTCTTTATGGCTACACCTTC
CASSVDSPPATLYGYTF